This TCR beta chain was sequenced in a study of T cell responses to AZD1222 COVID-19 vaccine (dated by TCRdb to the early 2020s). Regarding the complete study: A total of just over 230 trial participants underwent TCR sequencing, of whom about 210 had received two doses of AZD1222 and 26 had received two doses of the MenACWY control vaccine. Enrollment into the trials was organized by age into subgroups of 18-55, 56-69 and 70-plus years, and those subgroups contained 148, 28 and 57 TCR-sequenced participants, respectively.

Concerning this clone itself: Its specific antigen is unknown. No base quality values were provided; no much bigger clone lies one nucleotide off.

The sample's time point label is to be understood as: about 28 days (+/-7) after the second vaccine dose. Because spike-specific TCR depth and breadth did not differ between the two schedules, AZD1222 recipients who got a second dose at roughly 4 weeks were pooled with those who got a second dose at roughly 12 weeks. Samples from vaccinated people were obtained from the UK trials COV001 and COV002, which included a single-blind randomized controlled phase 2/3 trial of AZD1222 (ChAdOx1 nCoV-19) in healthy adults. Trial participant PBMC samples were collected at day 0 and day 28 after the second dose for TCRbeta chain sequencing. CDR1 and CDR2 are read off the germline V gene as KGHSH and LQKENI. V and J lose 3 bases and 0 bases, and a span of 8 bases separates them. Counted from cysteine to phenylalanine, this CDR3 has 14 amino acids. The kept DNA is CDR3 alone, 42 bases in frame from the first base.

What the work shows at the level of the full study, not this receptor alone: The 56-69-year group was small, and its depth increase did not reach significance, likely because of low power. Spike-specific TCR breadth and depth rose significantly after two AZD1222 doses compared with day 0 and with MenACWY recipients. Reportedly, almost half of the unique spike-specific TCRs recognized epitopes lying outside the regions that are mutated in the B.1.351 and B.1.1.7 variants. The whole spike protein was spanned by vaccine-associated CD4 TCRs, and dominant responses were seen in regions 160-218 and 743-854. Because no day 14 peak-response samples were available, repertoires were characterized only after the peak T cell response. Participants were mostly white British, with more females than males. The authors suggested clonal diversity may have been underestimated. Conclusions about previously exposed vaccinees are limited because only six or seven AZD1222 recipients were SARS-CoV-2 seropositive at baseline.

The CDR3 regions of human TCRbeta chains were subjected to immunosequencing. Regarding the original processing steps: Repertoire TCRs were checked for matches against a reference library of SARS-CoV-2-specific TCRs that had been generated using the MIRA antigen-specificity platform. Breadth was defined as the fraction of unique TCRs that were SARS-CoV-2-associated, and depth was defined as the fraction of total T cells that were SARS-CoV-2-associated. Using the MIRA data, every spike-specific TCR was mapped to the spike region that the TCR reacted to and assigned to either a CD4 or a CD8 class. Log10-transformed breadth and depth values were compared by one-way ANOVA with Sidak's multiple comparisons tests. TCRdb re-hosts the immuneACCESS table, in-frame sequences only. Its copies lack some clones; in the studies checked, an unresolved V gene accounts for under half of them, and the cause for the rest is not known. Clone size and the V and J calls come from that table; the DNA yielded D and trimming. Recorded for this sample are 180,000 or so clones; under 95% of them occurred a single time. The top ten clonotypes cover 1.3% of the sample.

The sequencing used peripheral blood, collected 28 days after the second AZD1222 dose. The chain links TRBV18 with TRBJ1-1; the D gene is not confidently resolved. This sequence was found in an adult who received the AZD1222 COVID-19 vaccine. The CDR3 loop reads CASSPTVMNTEAFF. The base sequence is TGTGCCAGCTCACCTACGGTGATGAACACTGAAGCTTTCTTT.